This T cell receptor (beta chain) was sequenced in a study of early T cells in non-severe SARS-CoV-2 infection. This clonotype was recorded many times. CDR3 length equals 14 residues. V lost 2 bases, J lost 7 bases, and 14 bases lay in between. MiXCR, applied by TCRdb to the 5' RACE reads, yields one record per CDR3 protein. The sample carries about 60,000 distinct CDR3 sequences, around an eighth recorded once. The TCR originated in an adult who was a healthcare worker with PCR-confirmed SARS-CoV-2 infection or an uninfected control (not recorded which). V is TRBV12-3 or TRBV12-4 and J is TRBJ1-2; the D gene is possibly TRBD1 (5 bases). Sequenced sample: whole blood. This CDR3 is CASSLTAGRLGYTF. DNA of the CDR3: TGTGCCAGCAGTTTAACGGCAGGGCGGCTTGGCTACACCTTC.